These 30 T cell receptor beta chains were all obtained from the same sample, sequenced in a study of breast tumors, draining lymph nodes, adjacent tissues. TCRdb ran MiXCR on the multiplex PCR reads and lists one entry per CDR3 protein. The sample contains tens of thousands of distinct CDR3 sequences, approximately 63% of which appear only once. Sequencing used breast tumor tissue. The receptors were gathered from a female donor with breast cancer. Some clones in this sample may be carry-over from other donors' samples.

Comments on this clonotype: Sequence at one end of the junction differs from germline and may be a read error. This chain connects TRBV5-4 to TRBJ1-2; D is possibly TRBD1 (5 bases). The CDR3 consists of 15 residues. Per germline, CDR1 SGHNT and CDR2 YYREEE (reference sequence). The CDR3 spells CASSHPIGEGYGCTF. The CDR3 nucleotides read TGTGCCAGCAGCCACCCGATAGGGGAAGGCTATGGCTGCACCTTC.

This chain links TRBV6-6 with TRBJ1-5; 7 nucleotides agree with TRBD1. The CDR3 is 16 amino acids. The germline V gene encodes CDR1 MNHNY and CDR2 SVGAGI (reference sequence). Trimming at V came to 11 bases and at J to 2 bases, leaving 15 bases not matched to a gene. The CDR3 region is CAGTRGGYSGNQPQHF. CDR3 DNA: TGTGCCGGCACCAGGGGGGGGTACAGTGGCAATCAGCCCCAGCATTTT.

This clonotype is classed as medium-sized. V usage is TRBV7-3 and J usage is TRBJ2-3, with D tentatively TRBD1 (6 bases). The V end lost 3 bases, the J end lost 6 bases, and 16 bases lay between the germline ends. The CDR3 is 15 amino acids. Germline V lookup: CDR1 SGHTA, CDR2 FQGTGA. The CDR3 nucleotides are TGTGCCAGCAGCTTCAGACAGGCCCCCTTTGATACGCAGTATTTT. This sequence encodes CASSFRQAPFDTQYF.

This clonotype was detected ten times or more. This may stem from a read error, because a much larger clone lies one nucleotide away. The chain joins TRBV19 to TRBJ1-4, with unresolved D. CDR3 length: 11 residues. The V gene's germline CDR1 is LNHDA and CDR2 SQIVND (reference sequence). The CDR3 nucleotides read TGTGCCAATAGTATTGGAGAAAAACTGTTTTTT. Amino acids: CANSIGEKLFF.

This chain uses TRBV7-9 with TRBJ2-3; 7 bases agree with TRBD1. There are 15 residues in the CDR3. CDR1 and CDR2 from the germline V gene are SEHNR and FQNEAQ (reference sequence). J was trimmed by 2 bases and V by 3 bases; bases with no gene match: 5. The CDR3 region has the DNA TGTGCCAGCAGCTTGGGGACAGTTGACACAGATACGCAGTATTTT. It is translated as CASSLGTVDTDTQYF.

V usage is TRBV19 and J usage is TRBJ1-1; no firm D call. Germline V CDR1 and CDR2: LNHDA, SQIVND (reference sequence). V was pared by 1 base and J by 5 bases, with 11 bases between. This CDR3 has 14 amino acids. The chain's CDR3 is CASSIVGVGTEAFF. In DNA form, the CDR3 reads TGTGCCAGTAGTATAGTAGGAGTGGGGACTGAAGCTTTCTTT.

This clonotype turned up a few times. This chain uses TRBV5-1 with TRBJ2-7, with D tentatively TRBD1 (7 bases). CDR1 and CDR2 from the germline V gene are SGHRS and YFSETQ. Between the trimmed V and J ends, which lost 4 bases and 2 bases, there was a span of 19 bases. The CDR3 runs to 16 residues. This CDR3 is CASSPSGGGNTYEQYF. The CDR3 nucleotides are TGCGCCAGCAGCCCGTCTGGAGGGGGCAACACCTACGAGCAGTACTTC. Variable domain in full (rest from reference TRBV5-1 and TRBJ2-7): KAGVTQTPRYLIKTRGQQVTLSCSPISGHRSVSWYQQTPGQGLQFLFEYFSETQRNKGNFPGRFSGRQFSNSRSEMNVSTLELGDSALYLCASSPSGGGNTYEQYFGPGTRLTVT.

The CDR3 DNA sequence: TGTGCCATCAGTGTGAGTGGGTATGAGCAGTTCTTC. This codes for CAISVSGYEQFF. The chain carries TRBV10-3 and TRBJ2-1; D is uncertain. Trimming shortened V by 4 bases and J by 8 bases, and 9 bases separated the two germline ends. CDR1 and CDR2 from the germline V gene are ENHRY and SYGVKD. The CDR3 runs to 12 residues.

Of note for this clonotype: The CDR3 end shows no conserved phenylalanine or tryptophan, and so a read error is likely. The chain is built from TRBV2 and TRBJ1-6; D ambiguous. The germline V gene has CDR1 SNHLY and CDR2 FYNNEI. V was pared by 3 bases and J by 5 bases, with 11 bases between. This CDR3 has 15 residues. The CDR3 DNA sequence: TGTGCCAGCAGTGATTTTGGAGGGAATAATTCACCCCTCCACCTT. Residues: CASSDFGGNNSPLHL.

This clonotype has only a few counts. The V and J genes are TRBV6-6 and TRBJ2-7; either TRBD1 or TRBD2 may fit D (6 bases each). V was trimmed by 10 bases and J by 2 bases, leaving 15 bases between them. The CDR3 length is 13 residues. CDR1 is MNHNY and CDR2 is SVGAGI in the germline V gene (reference sequence). In DNA form, the CDR3 reads TGTGCCACAGAAGGGGGGCATACCTACGAGCAGTACTTC. Encoded protein: CATEGGHTYEQYF.

The chain recombines TRBV6-2 or TRBV6-3 with TRBJ1-2; TRBD1 is a possible D gene (6 bases). V was pared by 4 bases and J by 7 bases, with 16 bases between. The V gene's germline CDR1 is MNHEY and CDR2 SVGEGT. This CDR3 is 14 amino acids long. CDR3 residues: CASSFTDRNGGYTF. The DNA for the CDR3 is TGTGCCAGCAGTTTCACCGACAGGAATGGTGGCTACACCTTC.

The chain combines TRBV2 with TRBJ1-2; D call uncertain. The V end lost 7 bases, the J end lost 4 bases, and 10 bases lay between the germline ends. Germline V gene lookup returns CDR1 SNHLY and CDR2 FYNNEI. CDR3 length: 12 residues. CDR3 DNA: TGTGCCAGCAACCCGTCTTCCTATGGCTACACCTTC. Amino acid sequence: CASNPSSYGYTF. Using reference TRBV2 and TRBJ1-2 for the parts outside the CDR3, the full variable domain is EPEVTQTPSHQVTQMGQEVILRCVPISNHLYFYWYRQILGQKVEFLVSFYNNEISEKSEIFDDQFSVERPDGSNFTLKIRSTKLEDSAMYFCASNPSSYGYTFGSGTRLTVV.

To note about this clonotype: Mismatch with germline at one junction end may stem from a read error. This sequence joins TRBV7-7 and TRBJ2-1; 7 bases agree with TRBD1. Germline V lookup: CDR1 SSHAT, CDR2 FNYEAQ (reference sequence). This CDR3 has 15 residues. The CDR3 protein is CASSPDRTIYNEQFF. CDR3 nucleotide sequence: TGTGCTAGCAGCCCGGACAGGACCATCTACAATGAGCAGTTCTTC.

This clonotype was observed at least ten times. This rearrangement joins TRBV5-1 to TRBJ1-3; D call uncertain. V lost 4 bases and J 0 bases, leaving 11 bases between the germline ends. The germline CDR1 and CDR2 sequences are SGHRS and YFSETQ. CDR3 size: 15 residues. For the CDR3, the DNA is TGCGCCAGCAGCCGTCGATGGAGCTCTGGAAACACCATATATTTT. This translates into CASSRRWSSGNTIYF.

The chain uses TRBV19 and TRBJ1-6; the D gene is possibly TRBD1 (5 bases). Trimming removed 5 bases from V and 0 bases from J, with 14 bases in between. This CDR3 is 17 amino acids long. The germline gives CDR1 LNHDA, CDR2 SQIVND (reference sequence). The CDR3 region is CASSAGTPGSYNSPLHF. DNA for the CDR3: TGTGCCAGTAGTGCCGGGACTCCGGGCTCCTATAATTCACCCCTCCACTTT.

This clonotype was seen once. The gene calls are TRBV28 and TRBJ2-1; D uncertain. The V gene lost 0 bases and the J gene lost 13 bases, with 13 bases spanning the gap. The CDR3 loop spans 13 amino acids. The germline V gene has CDR1 MDHEN and CDR2 SYDVKM. CDR3 amino acids: CASSLWTIDHQFF. The CDR3 DNA reads as TGTGCCAGCAGTTTATGGACAATTGATCATCAGTTCTTC.

The rearrangement uses TRBV7-2 and TRBJ2-7, with TRBD2 matching 10 bases. The CDR3 covers 16 residues. Germline trimming cut 1 base from V and 0 bases from J; bases unmatched to any gene: 3. The V gene's germline CDR1 is SGHTA and CDR2 FQGNSA. CDR3 sequence (DNA): TGTGCCAGCAGCTTAGATGAGCGGGGGGGCTCCTACGAGCAGTACTTC. Translating gives CASSLDERGGSYEQYF.

This clonotype was found once. The V call is TRBV29-1, the J call TRBJ2-5; TRBD2 agrees at 11 bases. Germline CDR1 SQVTM, CDR2 ANQGSEA. The CDR3 spans 14 residues. Trimming cost V 5 bases and J 3 bases; bases outside gene matches: 5. For the CDR3, the DNA is TGCAGCGTTATCCTTAGCGGGAGGGAAGAGACCCAGTACTTC. Translating it yields CSVILSGREETQYF.

This sequence joins TRBV10-3 and TRBJ2-7; perhaps TRBD2 as D (6 bases). With 6 bases removed from V and 6 bases from J, the gap between germline ends came to 6 bases. Germline assignment: CDR1 ENHRY and CDR2 SYGVKD. The CDR3 is 10 amino acids. The CDR3 protein is CAIRTSEQYF. DNA for the CDR3: TGTGCCATCAGGACTAGCGAGCAGTACTTC.

To note about this clonotype: The junction departs from the called germline gene at one end, perhaps through a read error. J is TRBJ2-5 and V is TRBV24-1, with 13 bases that match TRBD2. The CDR3 totals 19 residues. The V gene's germline CDR1 is KGHDR and CDR2 SFDVKD. CDR3 DNA sequence: TGTGCCACCAGCGATTTGAGGACTAGCGGGAGAGGGGCCCAAGAGACCCAGTACTTC. Its protein is CATSDLRTSGRGAQETQYF.

This chain's CDR3 is CASSLGGRAQNEQFF. The CDR3 nucleotides read TGTGCCAGCAGCTTGGGCGGGAGGGCCCAAAATGAGCAGTTCTTC. The chain combines TRBV7-9 with TRBJ2-1; 9 bases line up with TRBD2. CDR3 length: 15 amino acids. Losses at the gene ends were 3 bases for V and 7 bases for J; bases not matched to a gene: 7. Germline lookup yields CDR1 SEHNR and CDR2 FQNEAQ (reference sequence). Looking up the rest from reference TRBV7-9 and TRBJ2-1 gives the full variable domain: DTGVSQNPRHKITKRGQNVTFRCDPISEHNRLYWYRQTLGQGPEFLTYFQNEAQLEKSRLLSDRFSAERPKGSFSTLEIQRTEQGDSAMYLCASSLGGRAQNEQFFGPGTRLTVL.

CDR3 loop: CAISLGEGGYTF. CDR3 coding DNA: TGTGCCATCAGCCTAGGGGAGGGAGGCTACACCTTC. This chain links TRBV10-3 with TRBJ1-2; possible D gene TRBD1, 5 bases. The germline V and J ends were trimmed by 6 bases and 8 bases, with 13 bases remaining between them. The germline gives CDR1 ENHRY, CDR2 SYGVKD. This CDR3 has 12 residues.

The chain is built from TRBV5-6 and TRBJ2-1, with 7 bases lining up with TRBD2. V lost 0 bases and J lost 6; bases outside the gene matches: 12. The CDR3 runs to 17 residues. Germline CDR1 reads SGHDT; CDR2 reads YYEEEE. The chain's CDR3 is CASSLEVLAAGVNEQFF. DNA for the CDR3: TGTGCCAGCAGCTTGGAGGTCCTAGCGGCCGGCGTCAATGAGCAGTTCTTC.

This clonotype has a single count. The chain joins TRBV7-2 to TRBJ2-2, with a tentative D call TRBD1 (6 bases). This CDR3 spans 13 amino acids. Trimming took 5 bases from V and 3 from J, leaving 7 bases between them. Germline loops: CDR1 SGHTA, CDR2 FQGNSA. CDR3 protein: CASSTGYTGELFF. DNA for the CDR3: TGTGCCAGCAGCACAGGGTACACCGGGGAGCTGTTTTTT. Full variable domain (missing parts from reference TRBV7-2 and TRBJ2-2): GAGVSQSPSNKVTEKGKDVELRCDPISGHTALYWYRQSLGQGLEFLIYFQGNSAPDKSGLPSDRFSAERTGGSVSTLTIQRTQQEDSAVYLCASSTGYTGELFFGEGSRLTVL.

V is TRBV12-3 or TRBV12-4 and J is TRBJ2-7, with 9 bases lining up with TRBD2. The length of the CDR3 is 14 residues. The V gene end was trimmed by 7 bases and the J gene end by 2 bases; junction bases not matched to a gene: 6. CDR3: CASNTAGGPYEQYF. Here the CDR3 DNA reads TGTGCCAGCAATACCGCGGGGGGGCCCTACGAGCAGTACTTC.

This clonotype was detected a few times. The rearrangement links TRBV30 to TRBJ1-1; TRBD1 aligns across 7 bases. J lost 5 bases, V lost 3 bases, and 9 bases had no gene match. The CDR3 extends over 14 amino acids. The germline V gene encodes CDR1 GTSNPN and CDR2 SVGIG (reference sequence). The CDR3 region is CAWRQTGLKTEAFF. In DNA form, the CDR3 reads TGTGCCTGGAGGCAGACAGGGTTAAAAACTGAAGCTTTCTTT.

The CDR3 nucleotides are TGTGCCAGTAGTGCGACAGGGGAAAATTCACCCCTCCACTTT. It encodes CASSATGENSPLHF. The chain employs TRBV19 and TRBJ1-6, with 8 bases matching TRBD1. This CDR3 comprises 14 residues. V lost 5 bases to trimming and J lost 7 bases; unmatched junction nucleotides: 4. Germline values: CDR1 LNHDA, CDR2 SQIVND (reference sequence). The full variable domain, in which reference TRBV19 and TRBJ1-6 provide the parts outside the CDR3, is DGGITQSPKYLFRKEGQNVTLSCEQNLNHDAMYWYRQDPGQGLRLIYYSQIVNDFQKGDIAEGYSVSREKKESFPLTVTSAQKNPTAFYLCASSATGENSPLHFGNGTRLTVT.

This clonotype came up once. This chain links TRBV20-1 with TRBJ2-1, with TRBD2 matching over 14 bases. CDR1 is DFQATT and CDR2 is SNEGSKA in the germline V gene (reference sequence). The CDR3 length is 18 residues. Unmatched junction bases numbered 15, after V lost 7 bases and J lost 4 bases. Written as DNA, the CDR3 is TGCAGTGTTATGTGGACTAGCGGGGGGTGGCCCCCTTACAATGAGCAGTTCTTC. It is translated as CSVMWTSGGWPPYNEQFF.

As DNA, the CDR3 is TGCGCCAGCAGCCAAGATGCAGGGGGCTTATACGAGCAGTACTTC. This gives the protein CASSQDAGGLYEQYF. This chain links TRBV4-3 with TRBJ2-7; 8 positions agree with TRBD1. V shed 0 bases, J shed 4 bases, and the junction held 5 bases outside the gene matches. Germline V gene lookup returns CDR1 LGHNA and CDR2 YSLEER. The CDR3 runs 15 residues.

In its sample, this clonotype was seen once. The genes are TRBV29-1 and TRBJ2-3, with D unresolved. V was trimmed by 8 bases and J by 4 bases, leaving 10 bases between them. The CDR3 covers 11 residues. Germline CDR1 reads SQVTM; CDR2 reads ANQGSEA. The CDR3 DNA reads as TGCAGCCCCCGGGTTGCAGATACGCAGTATTTT. Translation: CSPRVADTQYF.